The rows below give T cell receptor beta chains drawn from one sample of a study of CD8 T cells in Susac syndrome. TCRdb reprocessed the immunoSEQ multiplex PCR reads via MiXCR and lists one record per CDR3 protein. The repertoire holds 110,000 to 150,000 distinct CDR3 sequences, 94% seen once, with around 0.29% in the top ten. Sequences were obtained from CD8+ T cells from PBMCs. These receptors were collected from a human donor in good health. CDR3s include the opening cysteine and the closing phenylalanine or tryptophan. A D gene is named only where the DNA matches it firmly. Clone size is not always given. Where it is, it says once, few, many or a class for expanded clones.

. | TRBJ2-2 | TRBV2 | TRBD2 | CASTGEGSGELFF | TGTGCCAGCACTGGGGAGGGTTCCGGGGAGCTGTTTTTT
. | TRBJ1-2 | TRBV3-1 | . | CASLGGHSIYTF | TGTGCCAGCTTGGGAGGACACTCGATCTACACCTTC
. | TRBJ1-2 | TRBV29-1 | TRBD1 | CSVENRDRGLDYGYTF | TGCAGCGTTGAGAACCGGGACAGGGGTCTGGACTATGGCTACACCTTC
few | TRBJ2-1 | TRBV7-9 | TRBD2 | CASSPSGAYNEQFF | TGTGCCAGCAGCCCTAGCGGGGCCTACAATGAGCAGTTCTTC
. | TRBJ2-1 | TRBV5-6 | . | CASSPLGLSNEQFF | TGTGCCAGCAGCCCCCTCGGGCTATCCAATGAGCAGTTCTTC
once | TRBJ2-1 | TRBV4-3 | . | CASSQGTAGSSYNEQFF | TGCGCCAGCAGCCAAGGGACAGCGGGATCGTCCTACAATGAGCAGTTCTTC
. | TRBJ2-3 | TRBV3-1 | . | CASSQGLANTDTQYF | TGTGCCAGCAGCCAAGGACTGGCCAACACAGATACGCAGTATTTT
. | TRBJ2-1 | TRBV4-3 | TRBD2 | CASSQEAGAGFYNEQFF | TGCGCCAGCAGCCAAGAGGCGGGAGCGGGGTTTTACAATGAGCAGTTCTTC
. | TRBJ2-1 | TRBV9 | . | CASSVVAGNYNEQFF | TGTGCCAGCAGCGTAGTCGCGGGGAATTACAATGAGCAGTTCTTC
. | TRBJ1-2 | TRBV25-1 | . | CASSKSGATTYGYTF | TGTGCCAGCAGTAAGTCGGGGGCAACAACCTATGGCTACACCTTC
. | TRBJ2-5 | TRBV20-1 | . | CSARVSWRLQETQYF | TGCAGTGCTAGGGTTTCATGGAGGCTCCAAGAGACCCAGTACTTC
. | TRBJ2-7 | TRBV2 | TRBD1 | CASRRGTYEQYF | TGTGCCAGCCGCAGGGGGACCTACGAGCAGTACTTC
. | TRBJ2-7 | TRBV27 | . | CASSYRDMYEQYF | TGTGCCAGCAGTTATCGGGACATGTACGAGCAGTACTTC
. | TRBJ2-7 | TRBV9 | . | CASSVGGKGYEQYF | TGTGCCAGCAGCGTAGGGGGGAAGGGCTACGAGCAGTACTTC
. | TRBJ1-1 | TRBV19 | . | CASKSAGDLNTEAFF | TGTGCCAGTAAATCGGCAGGGGACTTAAACACTGAAGCTTTCTTT
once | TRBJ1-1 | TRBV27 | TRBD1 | CASSSIPGTGGTPWNTEAFF | TGTGCCAGCAGTTCCATCCCGGGGACAGGGGGTACTCCTTGGAACACTGAAGCTTTCTTT
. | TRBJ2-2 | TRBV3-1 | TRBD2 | CASSQETSGKTNTGELFF | TGTGCCAGCAGCCAAGAGACTAGCGGGAAGACGAACACCGGGGAGCTGTTTTTT
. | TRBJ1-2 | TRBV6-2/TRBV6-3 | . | CATFDTNYGYTF | TGTGCCACTTTCGACACTAACTATGGCTACACCTTC
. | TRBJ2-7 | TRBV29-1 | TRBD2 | CSVLAETYEQYF | TGCAGCGTACTAGCGGAGACCTACGAGCAGTACTTC
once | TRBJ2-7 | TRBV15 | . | CATRGPQAGYEQYF | TGTGCCACCAGAGGTCCCCAAGCGGGCTACGAGCAGTACTTC
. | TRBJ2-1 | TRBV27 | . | CASSSFGGAEQFF | TGTGCCAGCAGTTCGTTCGGAGGGGCGGAGCAGTTCTTC
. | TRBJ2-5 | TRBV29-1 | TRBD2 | CSAPTRTSGGVAQYF | TGCAGCGCCCCAACAAGGACTAGCGGGGGAGTGGCCCAGTACTTC
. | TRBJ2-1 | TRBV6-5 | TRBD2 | CASSYSAGGGGTYNEQFF | TGTGCCAGCAGTTACAGCGCGGGAGGAGGAGGAACCTACAATGAGCAGTTCTTC
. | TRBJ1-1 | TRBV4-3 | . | CASSQDGQGGDTEAFF | TGCGCCAGCAGCCAAGATGGCCAGGGAGGGGACACTGAAGCTTTCTTT
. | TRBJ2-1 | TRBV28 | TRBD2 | CASSSNGLAGWEQFF | TGTGCCAGCAGCTCGAATGGACTAGCGGGTTGGGAGCAGTTCTTC
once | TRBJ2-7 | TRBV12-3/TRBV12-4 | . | CASSLGAANEQYF | TGTGCCAGCAGTTTAGGGGCGGCAAACGAGCAGTACTTC
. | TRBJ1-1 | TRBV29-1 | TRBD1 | CSVPETGDTEAFF | TGCAGCGTCCCCGAGACAGGGGACACTGAAGCTTTCTTT
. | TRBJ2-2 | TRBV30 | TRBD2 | CAWTPSGTNTGELFF | TGTGCCTGGACGCCTAGCGGGACGAACACCGGGGAGCTGTTTTTT
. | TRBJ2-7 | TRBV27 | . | CATRTTYEQYF | TGTGCCACCCGGACCACCTACGAGCAGTACTTC
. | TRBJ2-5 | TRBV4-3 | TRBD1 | CASSPGTGAKETQYF | TGCGCCAGCAGTCCCGGGACAGGGGCAAAAGAGACCCAGTACTTC
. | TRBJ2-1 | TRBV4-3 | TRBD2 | CASSQVAGVEQFF | TGCGCCAGCAGCCAAGTGGCGGGAGTCGAGCAGTTCTTC
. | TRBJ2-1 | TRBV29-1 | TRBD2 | CSVDTGGPYNEQFF | TGCAGCGTTGATACGGGAGGGCCTTACAATGAGCAGTTCTTC
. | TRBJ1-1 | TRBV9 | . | CASSVEGITEAFF | TGTGCCAGCAGCGTAGAAGGGATCACTGAAGCTTTCTTT
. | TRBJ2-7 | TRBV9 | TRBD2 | CASSPSGGTSGYLGEQYF | TGTGCCAGCAGCCCTTCTGGGGGGACTAGCGGGTATTTAGGCGAGCAGTACTTC
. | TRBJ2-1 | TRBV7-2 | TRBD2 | CASSLWTSGGNEQFF | TGTGCCAGCAGCCTGTGGACTAGCGGGGGAAATGAGCAGTTCTTC
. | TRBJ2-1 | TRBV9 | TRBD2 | CASSAGGLATDEQFF | TGTGCCAGCAGCGCCGGGGGACTAGCCACGGATGAGCAGTTCTTC
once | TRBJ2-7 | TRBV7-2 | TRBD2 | CASSPVAGAYEQYF | TGTGCCAGCAGCCCGGTAGCGGGAGCGTACGAGCAGTACTTC
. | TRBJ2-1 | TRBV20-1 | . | CSASGTLPYEQFF | TGCAGTGCGTCCGGGACTCTGCCCTATGAGCAGTTCTTC
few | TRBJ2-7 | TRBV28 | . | CASSYYEQYF | TGTGCCAGCTCCTACTACGAGCAGTACTTC
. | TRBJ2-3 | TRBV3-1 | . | CASSPPWADTQYF | TGTGCCAGCAGCCCCCCTTGGGCAGATACGCAGTATTTT